This T cell receptor (beta chain) was retrieved from a study of shared clonotypes between healthy human individuals. Study-wide results and caveats: Compared with memory subsets, naive subsets generally had larger estimated richness.

Concerning this clone itself: The antigen is undetermined.

Each subset's genomic DNA was shared equally among a number of immunoSEQ plates. Measured with immunoSEQ multiplex PCR; TCRdb has only the in-frame clones, and not every one. This sample has about 2 million clones, with approximately 94% found just once. Naive CD8 cells, CD45RO-negative and positively selected for CCR7, excluded terminally differentiated effector memory CD45RA+ cells. The CDR3 loop spans 14 amino acids. With 1 base removed from V and 6 bases from J, the gap between germline ends came to 11 bases. Germline lookup yields CDR1 SGHAT and CDR2 FQNNGV. Sequencing input: naive CD8+ T cells sorted from blood. The receptor's source is a man between 18 and 35 years old in good health. This chain uses TRBV11-2 with TRBJ2-3; D is ambiguous. CDR3 bases: TGTGCCAGCAGCTTAGTTCCAGATTTCGATACGCAGTATTTT. Translation: CASSLVPDFDTQYF.